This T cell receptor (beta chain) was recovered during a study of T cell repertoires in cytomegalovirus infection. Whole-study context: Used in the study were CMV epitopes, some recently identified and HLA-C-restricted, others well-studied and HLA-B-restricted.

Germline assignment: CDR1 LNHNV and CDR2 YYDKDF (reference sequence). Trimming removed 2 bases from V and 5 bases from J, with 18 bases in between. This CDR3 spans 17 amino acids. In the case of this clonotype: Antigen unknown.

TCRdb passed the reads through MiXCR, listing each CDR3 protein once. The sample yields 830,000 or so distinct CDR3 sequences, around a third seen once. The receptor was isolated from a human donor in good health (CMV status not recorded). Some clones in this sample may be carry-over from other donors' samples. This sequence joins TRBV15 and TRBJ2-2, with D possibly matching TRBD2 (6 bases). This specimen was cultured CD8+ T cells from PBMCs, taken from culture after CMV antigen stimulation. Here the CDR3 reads CATSRTRGQGGTGELFF. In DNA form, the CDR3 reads TGTGCCACCAGCAGAACCCGTGGGCAGGGAGGAACCGGGGAGCTGTTTTTT.